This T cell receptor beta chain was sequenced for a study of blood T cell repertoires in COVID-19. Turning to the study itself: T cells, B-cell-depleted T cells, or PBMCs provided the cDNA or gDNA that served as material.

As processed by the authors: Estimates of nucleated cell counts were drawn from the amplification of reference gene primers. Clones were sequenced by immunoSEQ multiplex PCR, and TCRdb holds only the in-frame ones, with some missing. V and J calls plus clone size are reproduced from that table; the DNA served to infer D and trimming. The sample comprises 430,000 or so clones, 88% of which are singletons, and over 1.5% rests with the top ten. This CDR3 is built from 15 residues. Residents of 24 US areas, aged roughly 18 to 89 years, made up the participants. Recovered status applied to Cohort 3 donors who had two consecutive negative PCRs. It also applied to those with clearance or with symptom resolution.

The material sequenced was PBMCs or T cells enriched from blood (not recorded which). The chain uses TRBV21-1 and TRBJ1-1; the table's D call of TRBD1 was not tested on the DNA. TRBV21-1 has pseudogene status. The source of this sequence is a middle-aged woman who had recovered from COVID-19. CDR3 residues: CASSSQDRAGTEAFF. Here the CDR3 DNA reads TGTGCCAGCAGCTCCCAGGACAGAGCAGGGACTGAAGCTTTCTTT.